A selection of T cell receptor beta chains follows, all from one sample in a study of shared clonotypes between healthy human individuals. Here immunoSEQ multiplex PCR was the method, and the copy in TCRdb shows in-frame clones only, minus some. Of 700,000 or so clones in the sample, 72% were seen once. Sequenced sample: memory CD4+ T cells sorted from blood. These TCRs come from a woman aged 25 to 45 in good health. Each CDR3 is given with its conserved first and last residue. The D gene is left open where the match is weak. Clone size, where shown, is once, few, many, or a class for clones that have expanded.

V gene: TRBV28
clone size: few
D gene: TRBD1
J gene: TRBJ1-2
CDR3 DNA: TGTGCCAGCACCCCAGCGGACAGGGAGATCTATGGCTACACCTTC
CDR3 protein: CASTPADREIYGYTF

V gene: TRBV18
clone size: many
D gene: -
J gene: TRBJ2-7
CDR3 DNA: TGTGCCAGCTCGTTCCAACAGGGTTTGCACGAGCAGTACTTC
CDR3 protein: CASSFQQGLHEQYF

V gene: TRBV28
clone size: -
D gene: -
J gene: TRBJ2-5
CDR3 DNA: TGTGCCAGCAGCTCCGGGACGAAGAGAGAGACCCAGTACTTC
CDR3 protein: CASSSGTKRETQYF

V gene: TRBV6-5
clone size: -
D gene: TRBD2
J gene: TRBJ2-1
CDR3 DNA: TGTGCCAGCAGCCGGACTAGCGGGGATTACAATGAGCAGTTCTTC
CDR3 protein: CASSRTSGDYNEQFF

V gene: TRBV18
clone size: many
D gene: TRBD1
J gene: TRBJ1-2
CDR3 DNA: TGTGCCAGCTCGCTGACAGGGGTTGGTGGCTACACCTTC
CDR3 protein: CASSLTGVGGYTF

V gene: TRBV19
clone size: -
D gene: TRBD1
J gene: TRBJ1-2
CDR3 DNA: TGTGCCAGTAGTCCTAGGACAGGGGTGTATGTTGGTGGCTACACCTTC
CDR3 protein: CASSPRTGVYVGGYTF

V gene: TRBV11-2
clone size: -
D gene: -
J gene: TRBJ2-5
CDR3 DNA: TGTGCCAGCAGCCCCGAGGGAGAGACCCAGTACTTC
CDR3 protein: CASSPEGETQYF

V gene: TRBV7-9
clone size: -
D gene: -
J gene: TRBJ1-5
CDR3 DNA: TGTGCCAGCAGCTTAGGTATGGCGGGGCAGCCCCAGCATTTT
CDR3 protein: CASSLGMAGQPQHF

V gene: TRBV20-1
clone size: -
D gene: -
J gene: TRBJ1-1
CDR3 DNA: TGCAGTGCTAGTCACAGCTCTGAAGCTTTCTTT
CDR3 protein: CSASHSSEAFF

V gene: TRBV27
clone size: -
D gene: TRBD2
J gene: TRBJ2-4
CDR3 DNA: TGTGCCAGCAGTCGGACTAGCGGTCTAGCCAAAAACATTCAGTACTTC
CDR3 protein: CASSRTSGLAKNIQYF

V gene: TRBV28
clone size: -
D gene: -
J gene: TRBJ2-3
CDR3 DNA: TGTGCCAGCAGTTTGGCCACGGGGGATACGCAGTATTTT
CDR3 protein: CASSLATGDTQYF

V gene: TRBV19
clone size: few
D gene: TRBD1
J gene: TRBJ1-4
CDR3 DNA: TGTGCCAGTAGACCGGGACAGGGTAGAAATGAAAAACTGTTTTTT
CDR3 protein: CASRPGQGRNEKLFF

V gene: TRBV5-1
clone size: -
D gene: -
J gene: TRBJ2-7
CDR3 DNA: TGCGCCAGCAGGGCTAGCGGAGCCCACAGGGGGGGCGAGCAGTACTTC
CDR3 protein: CASRASGAHRGGEQYF

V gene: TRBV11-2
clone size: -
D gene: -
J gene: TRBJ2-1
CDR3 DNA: TGTGCCAGCACCCGAGGCTTAATTTCCCGGGCGTATAATGAGCAGTTCTTC
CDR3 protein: CASTRGLISRAYNEQFF

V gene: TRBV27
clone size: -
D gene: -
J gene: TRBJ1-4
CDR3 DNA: TGTGCCAGCAGTTTAATCGCCCGGGGTCGGAATGAAAAACTGTTTTTT
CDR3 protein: CASSLIARGRNEKLFF

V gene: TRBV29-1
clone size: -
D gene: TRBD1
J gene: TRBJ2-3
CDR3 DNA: TGCAGCGTCACGGGGTCGGGGACAGGGGGCACAGATACGCAGTATTTT
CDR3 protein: CSVTGSGTGGTDTQYF

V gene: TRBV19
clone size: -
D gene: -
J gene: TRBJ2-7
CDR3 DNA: TGTGCCAGTAGTATAGTTCAGGGTTCCCACGAGCAGTACTTC
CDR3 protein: CASSIVQGSHEQYF

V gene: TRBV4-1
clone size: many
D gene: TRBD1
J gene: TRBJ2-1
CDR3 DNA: TGCGCCAGCAGCCAACCCGACAGGGTCTACAATGAGCAGTTCTTC
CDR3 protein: CASSQPDRVYNEQFF

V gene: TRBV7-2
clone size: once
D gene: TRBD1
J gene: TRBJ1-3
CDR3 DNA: TGTGCCAGCAGCTTAGCCTCCGGGACAGGGTATGGAAACACCATATATTTT
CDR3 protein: CASSLASGTGYGNTIYF

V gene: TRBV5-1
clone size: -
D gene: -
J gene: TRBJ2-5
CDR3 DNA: TGCGCCAGCAGCTTGGATGCGGTCGGGGAGACCCAGTACTTC
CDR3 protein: CASSLDAVGETQYF

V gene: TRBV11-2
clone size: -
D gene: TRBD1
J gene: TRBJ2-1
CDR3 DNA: TGTGCCAGCAGCTTAGTCGCCGGGACAGGCTACAATGAGCAGTTCTTC
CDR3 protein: CASSLVAGTGYNEQFF

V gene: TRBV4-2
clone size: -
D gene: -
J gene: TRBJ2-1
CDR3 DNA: TGTGCCAGCAGCCCCGACAGGATAACGGTGGTGGGAGGGTCCAATGAGCAGTTCTTC
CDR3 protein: CASSPDRITVVGGSNEQFF

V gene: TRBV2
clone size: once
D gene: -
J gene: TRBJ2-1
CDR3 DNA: TGTGCCACAGGCCGGGACTCCTACAATGAGCAGTTCTTC
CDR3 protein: CATGRDSYNEQFF

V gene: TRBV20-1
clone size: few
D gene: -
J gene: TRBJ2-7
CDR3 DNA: TGCAGTGCTCCCGCGTCGGGCGAGCAGTACTTC
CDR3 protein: CSAPASGEQYF

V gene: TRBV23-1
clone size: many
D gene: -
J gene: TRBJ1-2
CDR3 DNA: TGCGCCAGCAGTCAATCCTTAGTGCTGTTGGGCTCTAGTACTACTAACTATGGCTACACCTTC
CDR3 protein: CASSQSLVLLGSSTTNYGYTF

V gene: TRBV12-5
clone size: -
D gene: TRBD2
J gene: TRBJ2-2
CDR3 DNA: TGTGCTAGTGGTTTGGTAGTAGCGGGAGACACCGGGGAGCTGTTTTTT
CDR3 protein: CASGLVVAGDTGELFF

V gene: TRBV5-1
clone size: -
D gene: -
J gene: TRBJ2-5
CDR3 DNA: TGCGCCAGCAGCTTACTAGGACAAGAGACCCAGTACTTC
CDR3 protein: CASSLLGQETQYF

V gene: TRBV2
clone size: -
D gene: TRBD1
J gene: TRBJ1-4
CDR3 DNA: TGTGCCAGCAGAGGGACAGGGGCCCCAAATGAAAAACTGTTTTTT
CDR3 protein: CASRGTGAPNEKLFF

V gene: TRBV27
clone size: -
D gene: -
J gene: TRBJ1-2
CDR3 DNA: TGTGCCAGCAGTTTACGTCCAGAGTATGGCTACACCTTC
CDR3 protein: CASSLRPEYGYTF

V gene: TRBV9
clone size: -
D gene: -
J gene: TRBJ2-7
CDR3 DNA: TGTGCCAGCAGCGTAGCTACCGGGCCAGGCTACGAGCAGTACTTC
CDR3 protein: CASSVATGPGYEQYF

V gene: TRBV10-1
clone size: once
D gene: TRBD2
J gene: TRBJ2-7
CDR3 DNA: TGCGCCAGCAGTGTTGGGCCTAGCGGGACCTACGAGCAGTACTTC
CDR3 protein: CASSVGPSGTYEQYF

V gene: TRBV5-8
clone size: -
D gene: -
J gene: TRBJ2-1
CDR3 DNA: TGTGCCAGCAGCATTACAGGGTTCTCCTACAATGAGCAGTTCTTC
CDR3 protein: CASSITGFSYNEQFF

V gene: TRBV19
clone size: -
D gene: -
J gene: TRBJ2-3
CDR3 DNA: TGTGCCAGTAGTATAGTTACAGGGCCGGGAGGCACAGATACGCAGTATTTT
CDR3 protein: CASSIVTGPGGTDTQYF

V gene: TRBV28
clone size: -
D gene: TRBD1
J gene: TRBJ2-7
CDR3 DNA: TGTGCCAGCAGGGGGACAGGGAGCTCCTACGAGCAGTACTTC
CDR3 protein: CASRGTGSSYEQYF

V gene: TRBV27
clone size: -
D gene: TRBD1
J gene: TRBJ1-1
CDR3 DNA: TGTGCCAGCAGTAGTGGACAGGGGGGGACTGAAGCTTTCTTT
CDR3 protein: CASSSGQGGTEAFF

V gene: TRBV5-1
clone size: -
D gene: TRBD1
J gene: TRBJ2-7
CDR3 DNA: TGCGCCAGCAGCAAGGACAGGGGACTTGGCGAGCAGTACTTC
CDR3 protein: CASSKDRGLGEQYF

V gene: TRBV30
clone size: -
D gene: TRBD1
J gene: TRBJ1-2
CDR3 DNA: TGTGCCTGGGGACAGGGGGCAGGGGGCTACACCTTC
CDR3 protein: CAWGQGAGGYTF

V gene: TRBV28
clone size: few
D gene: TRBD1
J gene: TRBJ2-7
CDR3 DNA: TGTGCCAGCAGTCCACAGGGGGGCTCCTACGAGCAGTACTTC
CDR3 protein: CASSPQGGSYEQYF

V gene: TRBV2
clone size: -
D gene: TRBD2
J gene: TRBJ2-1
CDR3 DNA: TGTGCCAGCAGTGAAAGGGGAGGGCCTTCCTACAATGAGCAGTTCTTC
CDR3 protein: CASSERGGPSYNEQFF

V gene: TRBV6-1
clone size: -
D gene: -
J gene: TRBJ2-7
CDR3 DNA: TGTGCCAGCAGTGAAGGAGGGGACGAGCAGTACTTC
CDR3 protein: CASSEGGDEQYF

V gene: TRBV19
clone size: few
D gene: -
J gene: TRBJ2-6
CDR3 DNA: TGTGCCAGTAGTCTCTCGACAGCCTACTCTGGGGCCAACGTCCTGACTTTC
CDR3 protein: CASSLSTAYSGANVLTF

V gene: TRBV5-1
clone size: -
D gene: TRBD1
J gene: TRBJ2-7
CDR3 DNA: TGCGCCAGCAGCCCAGGGACAGGGTCCTACGAGCAGTACTTC
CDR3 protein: CASSPGTGSYEQYF

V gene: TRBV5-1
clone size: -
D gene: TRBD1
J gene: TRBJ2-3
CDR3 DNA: TGCGCCAGCAGCTTGGCACAGGGGGGTACGGATACGCAGTATTTT
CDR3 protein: CASSLAQGGTDTQYF

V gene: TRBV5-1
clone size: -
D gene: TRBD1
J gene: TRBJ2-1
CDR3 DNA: TGCGCCAGCAGCCCGGGGACAGACCACAATGAGCAGTTCTTC
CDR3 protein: CASSPGTDHNEQFF

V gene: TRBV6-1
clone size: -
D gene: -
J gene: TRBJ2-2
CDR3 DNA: TGTGCCAGCAGTGAAAGGACGGGAGCGCCCGGGGAGCTGTTTTTT
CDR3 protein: CASSERTGAPGELFF

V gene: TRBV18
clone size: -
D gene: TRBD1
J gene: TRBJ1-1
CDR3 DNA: TGTGCCAGCTCACCAGGGACGACAGGGGTGGCTTTCTTT
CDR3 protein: CASSPGTTGVAFF

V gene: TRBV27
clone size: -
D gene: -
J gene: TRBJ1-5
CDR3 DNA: TGTGCCAGCACTCCGTCAGGCAATAGCAATCAGCCCCAGCATTTT
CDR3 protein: CASTPSGNSNQPQHF

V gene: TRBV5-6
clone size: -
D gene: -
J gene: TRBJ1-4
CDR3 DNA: TGTGCCAGCAGCTTGAAGGAGCCCAATGAAAAACTGTTTTTT
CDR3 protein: CASSLKEPNEKLFF

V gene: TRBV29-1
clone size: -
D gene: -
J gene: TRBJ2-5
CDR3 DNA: TGCAGCGGGAGAGGGGGTCAAGAGACCCAGTACTTC
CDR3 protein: CSGRGGQETQYF

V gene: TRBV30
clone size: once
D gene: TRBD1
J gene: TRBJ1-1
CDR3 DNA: TGTGCCTGGAGTGCTCTCAGGGGGCAGAACACTGAAGCTTTCTTT
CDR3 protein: CAWSALRGQNTEAFF

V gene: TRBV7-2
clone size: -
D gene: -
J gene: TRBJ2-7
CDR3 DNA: TGTGCCAGCAGCGCCGGGACGGTAACCTACGAGCAGTACTTC
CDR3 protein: CASSAGTVTYEQYF

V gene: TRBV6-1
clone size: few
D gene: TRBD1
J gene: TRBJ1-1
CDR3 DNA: TGTGCCAGCAGTAACAGACAGGGGAACACTGAAGCTTTCTTT
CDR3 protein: CASSNRQGNTEAFF

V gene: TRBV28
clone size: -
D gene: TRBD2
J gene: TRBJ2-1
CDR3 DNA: TGTGCCAGCAGTTACGGACTAGCGGGAGCGGGTGAGCAGTTCTTC
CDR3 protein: CASSYGLAGAGEQFF

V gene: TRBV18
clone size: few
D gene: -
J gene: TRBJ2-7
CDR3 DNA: TGTGCCAGCTCACCATACTCCCAGGGTGAGGAGGAGCAGTACTTC
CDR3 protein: CASSPYSQGEEEQYF

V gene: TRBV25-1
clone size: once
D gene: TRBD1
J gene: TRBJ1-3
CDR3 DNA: TGTGCCAGCGCCGCAGGGGGTCGAAACACCATATATTTT
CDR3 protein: CASAAGGRNTIYF

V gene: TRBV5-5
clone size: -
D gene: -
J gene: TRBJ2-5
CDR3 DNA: TGTGCCAGCAGCCCGTCGTGGGTATACTCCCAGGAGACCCAGTACTTC
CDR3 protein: CASSPSWVYSQETQYF